Below are 31 T cell receptor beta chains sequenced from a single sample in a study of blood T cell repertoires in COVID-19. Profiling relied on immunoSEQ multiplex PCR, and the TCRdb table lists in-frame clones only, not all of them. The sample shows about 160,000 clones, roughly 90% of them seen only once. Source material: PBMCs or T cells enriched from blood (not recorded which). Receptors were obtained from a woman between 45 and 65 years old who had recovered from COVID-19.

The CDR3 sequence is CASKGQSTDTQYF. CDR3 bases: TGTGCCAGCAAGGGACAGAGCACAGATACGCAGTATTTT. The chain links TRBV9 to TRBJ2-3, with 7 bases matching TRBD1. The CDR3 sequence is 13 residues long. Germline CDR1 and CDR2: SGDLS and YYNGEE. Trimming cost V 6 bases and J 0 bases; bases outside gene matches: 1. Full variable domain (remainder filled in from reference TRBV9 and TRBJ2-3): DSGVTQTPKHLITATGQRVTLRCSPRSGDLSVYWYQQSLDQGLQFLIQYYNGEERAKGNILERFSAQQFPDLHSELNLSSLELGDSALYFCASKGQSTDTQYFGPGTRLTVL.

This chain joins TRBV9 and TRBJ2-2, with 7 bases identical to TRBD2. Per germline, CDR1 SGDLS and CDR2 YYNGEE. This CDR3 is 12 amino acids long. With V trimmed by 7 bases and J by 6 bases, 3 bases remained unmatched. This CDR3 reads CASAAGPGELFF. For the CDR3, the DNA is TGTGCCAGCGCAGCGGGGCCCGGGGAGCTGTTTTTT.

About this clone itself: Other DNA sequences in this specimen translate into the identical CDR3. V gene TRBV11-3 combines with J gene TRBJ2-2; D is possibly TRBD2 (7 bases). Germline lookup yields CDR1 SGHNT and CDR2 YENEEA. CDR3 length equals 15 residues. The germline V and J ends were trimmed by 3 bases and 6 bases, with 14 bases remaining between them. CDR3 DNA sequence: TGTGCCAGCAGCTTCAGTGGGGGGGCGTCCGGGGAGCTGTTTTTT. Translation gives CASSFSGGASGELFF.

The chain is built from TRBV29-1 and TRBJ1-2; D is undetermined. Germline V CDR1 and CDR2: SQVTM, ANQGSEA. Trimming removed 7 bases at V and 8 bases at J, with 23 bases between. CDR3 length: 14 residues. This CDR3 is CSAQRRTLVDGYTF. The CDR3 region has the DNA TGCAGCGCCCAGAGGCGCACTCTGGTAGACGGCTACACCTTC.

The chain carries TRBV27 and TRBJ2-6; 8 nucleotides match TRBD1. This CDR3 contains 17 residues. Germline V gene lookup returns CDR1 MNHEY and CDR2 SMNVEV (reference sequence). After removal of 5 bases from V and 3 bases from J, the junction contained 9 bases not matched to a gene. CDR3 bases: TGTGCCAGCAGTAAGGACAGGGCATCGTATGGGGCCAACGTCCTGACTTTC. Residues: CASSKDRASYGANVLTF.

This chain uses TRBV7-2 with TRBJ1-6; 9 bases fit TRBD1. The germline V gene has CDR1 SGHTA and CDR2 FQGNSA. V shed 1 base and J 10 bases; nucleotides not matched to a gene: 5. The CDR3 extends over 15 amino acids. The CDR3 DNA sequence: TGTGCCAGCAGCTTAGTGGGACAGGGCCAATCACCCCTCCACTTT. This encodes CASSLVGQGQSPLHF.

The chain joins TRBV5-8 to TRBJ2-3, with D possibly being TRBD2 (6 bases). Germline V lookup: CDR1 SGHTS, CDR2 YDEGEE. The CDR3 loop spans 15 amino acids. Trimming stripped 1 base from V and 2 bases from J, with 11 bases between. In DNA form, the CDR3 reads TGTGCCAGCAGCTTGCGCGGGGTCCACACAGATACGCAGTATTTT. This gives the protein CASSLRGVHTDTQYF.

V and J are TRBV19 and TRBJ1-2; perhaps TRBD1 as D (5 bases). Trimming took off 7 bases at V and 0 bases at J, with 15 bases between the two ends. This CDR3 is 15 amino acids long. Germline CDR1 LNHDA, CDR2 SQIVND (reference sequence). The CDR3 DNA reads TGTGCCAGTACCCCACCGACAGTTTCTAACTATGGCTACACCTTC. It yields the protein CASTPPTVSNYGYTF.

This chain joins TRBV5-1 and TRBJ2-7; 9 positions agree with TRBD1. The CDR3 is 16 amino acids. Germline lookup yields CDR1 SGHRS and CDR2 YFSETQ. V lost 0 bases and J lost 5; bases outside the gene matches: 9. CDR3 coding DNA: TGCGCCAGCAGCTTGGCCTCCCGGGACAGGGCTCACGAGCAGTACTTC. This codes for CASSLASRDRAHEQYF.

This clone has just one count. The chain combines TRBV4-1 with TRBJ1-1, with 11 bases that match TRBD1. With V trimmed by 4 bases and J by 1 base, 5 bases remained unmatched. The germline V gene encodes CDR1 MGHRA and CDR2 YSYEKL. There are 16 residues in the CDR3. The chain's CDR3 is CASSRMGQGENTEAFF. The CDR3 DNA follows: TGCGCCAGCAGCCGGATGGGACAGGGGGAGAACACTGAAGCTTTCTTT.

The rearrangement links TRBV12-3 or TRBV12-4 to TRBJ2-1; no firm D call. The CDR3 is 13 residues long. Trimming removed 6 bases from V and 1 base from J, with 7 bases in between. The CDR3 DNA reads as TGTGCCAGCAGCCCCTCTTCCTACAATGAGCAGTTCTTC. This codes for CASSPSSYNEQFF.

The chain joins TRBV4-2 to TRBJ1-2; perhaps TRBD1 as D (5 bases). Germline CDR1 LGHNA, CDR2 YNFKEQ. CDR3 length: 15 amino acids. Between the trimmed V and J ends, which lost 1 base and 5 bases, there was a span of 14 bases. The CDR3 coding sequence is TGTGCCAGCAGCCAAGTAGAGGACGGGGGGTATGGCTACACCTTC. This codes for CASSQVEDGGYGYTF.

The sample holds a few counts of this clone. This rearrangement joins TRBV4-3 to TRBJ1-5; D is ambiguous. Trimming left V 0 bases short and J 0 bases short, with 12 bases between. CDR1 and CDR2 (germline): LGHNA, YSLEER. This CDR3 region has 17 residues. The CDR3 reads CASSQDRTEISNQPQHF. Written as DNA, the CDR3 is TGCGCCAGCAGCCAAGATAGAACAGAAATTAGCAATCAGCCCCAGCATTTT.

The V gene is TRBV15, the J gene TRBJ2-7, with a weak D call TRBD1 (7 bases). The germline V gene has CDR1 LNHNV and CDR2 YYDKDF (reference sequence). This CDR3 is 13 amino acids long. V was pared by 3 bases and J by 6 bases, with 12 bases between. CDR3 region: CATSSHRGGEQYF. CDR3 sequence (DNA): TGTGCCACCAGCAGCCACAGGGGAGGCGAGCAGTACTTC.

The chain carries TRBV2 and TRBJ1-2, with 8 bases that match TRBD1. The CDR3 consists of 14 residues. Germline loops: CDR1 SNHLY, CDR2 FYNNEI. After removal of 6 bases from V and 5 bases from J, the junction contained 8 bases not matched to a gene. CDR3 in DNA: TGTGCCAGCAGGGCGAACCAGGGGGCGTATGGCTACACCTTC. It codes for CASRANQGAYGYTF. The full variable domain, its missing parts supplied by reference TRBV2 and TRBJ1-2, is EPEVTQTPSHQVTQMGQEVILRCVPISNHLYFYWYRQILGQKVEFLVSFYNNEISEKSEIFDDQFSVERPDGSNFTLKIRSTKLEDSAMYFCASRANQGAYGYTFGSGTRLTVV.

The chain carries TRBV7-2 and TRBJ2-3; 8 bases are shared with TRBD2. The germline CDR1 and CDR2 sequences are SGHTA and FQGNSA. The CDR3 length is 18 residues. The V and J ends lost 2 bases and 0 bases, in that order; junction bases with no gene match: 10. This chain's CDR3 is CASSLNLLSGGSTDTQYF. CDR3 nucleotide sequence: TGTGCCAGCAGCTTAAACCTGTTGAGCGGGGGCAGCACAGATACGCAGTATTTT.

This clone was seen once. The V gene is TRBV6-5, the J gene TRBJ1-4; D uncertain. In germline, CDR1 is MNHEY, CDR2 SVGAGI. This CDR3 comprises 10 residues. The V end lost 11 bases, the J end lost 11 bases, and 12 bases lay between the germline ends. The CDR3 bases are TGTGCCGCATGGAGCGGGAAACTGTTTTTT. Protein sequence: CAAWSGKLFF.

This chain joins TRBV7-9 and TRBJ1-2; D is ambiguous. The V end lost 3 bases, the J end lost 5 bases, and 16 bases lay between the germline ends. This CDR3 spans 15 amino acids. Germline V CDR1 and CDR2: SEHNR, FQNEAQ (reference sequence). CDR3 loop: CASSFHPPGSYGYTF. DNA of the CDR3: TGTGCCAGCAGCTTCCACCCTCCAGGTTCATATGGCTACACCTTC.

The rearrangement joins TRBV10-3 to TRBJ2-5; D is unresolved. V lost 3 bases and J lost 2, with 4 bases in between. This CDR3 is built from 12 residues. The germline V gene encodes CDR1 ENHRY and CDR2 SYGVKD. CDR3 nucleotide sequence: TGTGCCATCAGTGAATTACAAGAGACCCAGTACTTC. This codes for CAISELQETQYF.

The gene calls are TRBV7-3 and TRBJ2-5; TRBD1 matches 12 bases. The CDR3 sequence is 16 residues long. J gave up 4 bases and V 4 bases, and 7 bases lay outside the gene matches. Per the germline V gene, CDR1 is SGHTA and CDR2 is FQGTGA. CDR3 sequence: CASSSPGQGARETQYF. In DNA, the CDR3 is TGTGCCAGCAGCTCCCCGGGACAGGGGGCGAGAGAGACCCAGTACTTC. The variable domain in full, with the rest retrieved from reference TRBV7-3 and TRBJ2-5, is GAGVSQTPSNKVTEKGKYVELRCDPISGHTALYWYRQSLGQGPEFLIYFQGTGAADDSGLPNDRFFAVRPEGSVSTLKIQRTERGDSAVYLCASSSPGQGARETQYFGPGTRLLVL.

The chain has TRBV7-2 and TRBJ2-7; a weak D match, TRBD2 (5 bases). The CDR3 covers 19 residues. Between the trimmed V and J ends, which lost 1 base and 0 bases, there was a span of 22 bases. CDR1 is SGHTA, CDR2 FQGNSA, per germline. CDR3 sequence reads: CASSLVVGLLLNSSYEQYF. CDR3 sequence (DNA): TGTGCCAGCAGCTTAGTTGTCGGACTTCTACTTAACAGCTCCTACGAGCAGTACTTC.

The chain carries TRBV6-5 and TRBJ2-3; 7 bases fit TRBD2. With V trimmed by 8 bases and J by 3 bases, 8 bases remained unmatched. The CDR3 is 14 amino acids. CDR1 is MNHEY, CDR2 SVGAGI, per germline. Here the CDR3 DNA reads TGTGCCAGCGGGTCCGGGACTACAACAGATACGCAGTATTTT. Translation: CASGSGTTTDTQYF.

The rearrangement joins TRBV6-5 to TRBJ2-3; 7 nucleotides align to TRBD2. The CDR3 is made up of 15 amino acids. V shed 6 bases, J shed 8 bases, and the junction held 14 bases outside the gene matches. Germline CDR1 is MNHEY and CDR2 is SVGAGI. The CDR3 region is CASSLSGPATSTQYF. For the CDR3, the DNA is TGTGCCAGCAGCCTTAGCGGGCCCGCCACGAGTACGCAGTATTTT.

This clone was seen once. This chain joins TRBV27 and TRBJ1-4, with 7 bases that match TRBD1. CDR3 size: 14 residues. The trim removed 5 bases at V and 4 bases at J, leaving 4 bases unmatched. Per germline, CDR1 MNHEY and CDR2 SMNVEV (reference sequence). The CDR3 DNA is TGTGCCAGCAGTCGACAGGGAAATAATGAAAAACTGTTTTTT. It translates to CASSRQGNNEKLFF. Together with reference TRBV27 and TRBJ1-4, the CDR3 gives the full variable domain: EAQVTQNPRYLITVTGKKLTVTCSQNMNHEYMSWYRQDPGLGLRQIYYSMNVEVTDKGDVPEGYKVSRKEKRNFPLILESPSPNQTSLYFCASSRQGNNEKLFFGSGTQLSVL.

Worth noting for this clone: Other DNA sequences in this specimen translate into the identical CDR3. This chain links TRBV27 with TRBJ2-2; 11 bases agree with TRBD2. The CDR3 runs 17 residues. From germline, CDR1 is MNHEY and CDR2 SMNVEV (reference sequence). V dropped 5 bases and J dropped 1; count of bases not matched to a gene: 6. The CDR3 loop is CASSAWLAGGNTGELFF. CDR3 DNA sequence: TGTGCCAGCAGTGCCTGGCTAGCGGGGGGGAACACCGGGGAGCTGTTTTTT.

V is TRBV12-3 or TRBV12-4 and J is TRBJ2-1, with a weak D call TRBD2 (5 bases). The V end lost 4 bases, the J end lost 6 bases, and 10 bases lay between the germline ends. CDR3 length: 13 residues. CDR3 sequence: CASSWLGVNEQFF. For the CDR3, the DNA is TGTGCCAGCAGTTGGCTGGGAGTCAATGAGCAGTTCTTC.

This chain uses TRBV30 with TRBJ2-3; 7 bases agree with TRBD2. Germline V gives CDR1 GTSNPN, CDR2 SVGIG (reference sequence). V shed 1 base, J shed 0 bases, and the junction held 4 bases outside the gene matches. This CDR3 spans 15 amino acids. In DNA, the CDR3 is TGTGCCTGGAGTGGGCTAGCGGAGAGCACAGATACGCAGTATTTT. Its protein is CAWSGLAESTDTQYF.

On this clone itself: The same CDR3 also results from other DNA sequences found in this sample. The rearrangement links TRBV12-3 or TRBV12-4 to TRBJ1-1, with D uncertain. V gave up 3 bases and J gave up 7 bases, with 9 bases separating them. The CDR3 length is 12 residues. The CDR3 nucleotides are TGTGCCAGCAGTTTCCGAGGTCGTGAAGCTTTCTTT. The encoded protein is CASSFRGREAFF.

The chain uses TRBV7-9 and TRBJ2-3; possibly TRBD1 for D (6 bases). There are 17 residues in the CDR3. The V gene lost 4 bases and the J gene lost 0 bases, with 17 bases spanning the gap. Looked up from germline, CDR1 is SEHNR and CDR2 is FQNEAQ (reference sequence). CDR3 coding DNA: TGTGCCAGCAGCTCAGCCGGGACATCCCAGAGCACAGATACGCAGTATTTT. Translation: CASSSAGTSQSTDTQYF.

The sample holds a few counts of this clone. The chain has TRBV5-6 and TRBJ2-3; TRBD2 matches at 7 bases. The CDR3 sequence is 16 residues long. Trimming at V came to 1 base and at J to 2 bases, leaving 7 bases not matched to a gene. The germline V gene has CDR1 SGHDT and CDR2 YYEEEE. This CDR3 reads CASSLSGLVITDTQYF. In nucleotides, the CDR3 is TGTGCCAGCAGCTTGAGCGGACTAGTGATCACAGATACGCAGTATTTT.

The count of this clone is one. Written as DNA, the CDR3 is TGTGCCAGCAGCCCGAGAGGACAGGGGGAAAAACTGTTTTTT. Protein: CASSPRGQGEKLFF. The rearrangement joins TRBV7-2 to TRBJ1-4; 9 nucleotides match TRBD1. V lost 5 bases, J lost 8 bases, and 6 bases stayed unmatched. The CDR3 extends over 14 amino acids. From germline, CDR1 is SGHTA and CDR2 FQGNSA.